The 30 T cell receptor beta chains given below trace back to one sample, sequenced in a study of control samples from healthy donors and cancer patients. Clones were sequenced by immunoSEQ multiplex PCR, and TCRdb holds only the in-frame ones, with some missing. The sample shows 40,000 to 50,000 clones, about 93% of them seen only once. The sequenced material came from PBMCs. The source is a woman aged 50 to 65 with head and neck cancer.

This chain's CDR3 is CASSIAGGPDTQYF. In DNA form, the CDR3 reads TGTGCCAGTAGTATAGCGGGGGGGCCAGATACGCAGTATTTT. The J gene is TRBJ2-3, the V gene TRBV19, with 8 positions matching TRBD2. After removal of 1 base from V and 4 bases from J, the junction contained 1 base not matched to a gene. The CDR3 loop spans 14 amino acids. Looked up from germline, CDR1 is LNHDA and CDR2 is SQIVND (reference sequence).

The chain couples TRBV6-4 to TRBJ2-7; D possibly matches TRBD1 or TRBD2 (5 bases each). The CDR3 totals 15 residues. Trimming pared 0 bases from V and 1 base from J, leaving 10 bases between. Germline values: CDR1 MRHNA, CDR2 SNTAGT. The CDR3 DNA sequence: TGTGCCAGCAGTGACTCGGGGGACCCATCCTACGAGCAGTACTTC. Translation gives CASSDSGDPSYEQYF.

The gene calls are TRBV23-1 and TRBJ1-3, with D possibly TRBD1 on 6 matching bases. TRBV23-1 falls under the ORF class, with uncertain function. This CDR3 has 15 amino acids. V gave up 0 bases and J gave up 6 bases, with 12 bases separating them. CDR3 in amino acids: CASSQSDRRVNTIYF. The DNA for the CDR3 is TGCGCCAGCAGTCAATCGGACAGACGAGTAAACACCATATATTTT.

The chain links TRBV19 to TRBJ2-7, with a weak D call TRBD1 (5 bases). CDR1 is LNHDA and CDR2 is SQIVND in the germline V gene (reference sequence). The CDR3 runs to 14 residues. V was clipped by 7 bases and J by 3 bases, with 16 bases between them. The CDR3 protein is CASISLDTIYEQYF. CDR3 DNA sequence: TGTGCCAGTATCTCTCTGGACACCATCTACGAGCAGTACTTC.

This chain connects TRBV10-3 to TRBJ1-2, with a weak D call TRBD1 (5 bases). The CDR3 has 14 residues. Germline CDR1 is ENHRY and CDR2 is SYGVKD. Deletions cut 0 bases from V and 6 bases from J, with 11 bases between. As DNA, the CDR3 is TGTGCCATCAGTGAGTCGGAAAGGGGTGATGGCTACACCTTC. Protein sequence: CAISESERGDGYTF.

The genes are TRBV10-3 and TRBJ1-1, with D possibly matching TRBD1 (5 bases). V gave up 5 bases and J gave up 8 bases, with 12 bases separating them. This CDR3 region has 12 residues. From germline, CDR1 is ENHRY and CDR2 SYGVKD. The CDR3 reads CAISLDRREAFF. As DNA, the CDR3 is TGTGCCATCAGTCTAGACAGAAGGGAAGCTTTCTTT.

The chain links TRBV2 to TRBJ2-5; a possible D gene is TRBD1 (7 bases). Germline loops: CDR1 SNHLY, CDR2 FYNNEI. Trimming removed 4 bases from V and 5 bases from J, with 17 bases in between. The CDR3 consists of 15 residues. CDR3 nucleotides: TGTGCCAGCAGTGTCGAAGGAGGGGGCGAGGAGACCCAGTACTTC. It encodes CASSVEGGGEETQYF.

A single count supports this clone. The same CDR3 also results from other DNA sequences found in this sample. The rearrangement joins TRBV28 to TRBJ1-2, with unresolved D. V was clipped by 1 base and J by 3 bases, with 3 bases between them. CDR3 length equals 12 residues. CDR1 and CDR2 from the germline V gene are MDHEN and SYDVKM. The DNA for the CDR3 is TGTGCCAGCAGTTTATCTGACTATGGCTACACCTTC. Its translation: CASSLSDYGYTF.

This clone was counted between two and nine times. This chain joins TRBV10-3 and TRBJ1-1, with D unclear. The CDR3 has 14 amino acids. V lost 2 bases, J lost 1 base, and 8 bases lay in between. CDR1 is ENHRY, CDR2 SYGVKD, per germline. The CDR3 nucleotides read TGTGCCATCAGTGAGAAAGCCCAGAACACTGAAGCTTTCTTT. It translates to CAISEKAQNTEAFF.

The rearrangement joins TRBV19 to TRBJ2-2; no definite D call. Trimming left V 11 bases short and J 8 bases short, with 15 bases between. The CDR3 totals 12 residues. The germline V gene has CDR1 LNHDA and CDR2 SQIVND (reference sequence). In DNA, the CDR3 is TGTGCCTCAATGGGGATCCGGGGGGAGCTGTTTTTT. Translation: CASMGIRGELFF.

This clone occurred once. The CDR3 DNA reads as TGTGCCAGCAGTGATCCGGGACAGGGGCGCTACACCTTC. Amino acids: CASSDPGQGRYTF. The rearrangement uses TRBV2 and TRBJ1-2; 10 bases agree with TRBD1. Germline values: CDR1 SNHLY, CDR2 FYNNEI. The CDR3 spans 13 residues. V shed 3 bases and J 9 bases; nucleotides not matched to a gene: 4.

The chain employs TRBV5-5 and TRBJ2-1, with TRBD2 identical over 8 bases. This CDR3 has 15 amino acids. With V trimmed by 4 bases and J by 6 bases, 9 bases remained unmatched. Germline CDR1 is SGHKS and CDR2 is YYEKEE (reference sequence). The CDR3 DNA reads TGTGCCAGCAGCCCTACCGGGACTAGGTTCAATGAGCAGTTCTTC. Protein: CASSPTGTRFNEQFF.

The gene calls are TRBV7-9 and TRBJ1-3, with D unclear. CDR3 length: 14 amino acids. Trimming shortened V by 5 bases and J by 6 bases, and 14 bases separated the two germline ends. Germline V gene sequence: CDR1 SEHNR, CDR2 FQNEAQ (reference sequence). In DNA, the CDR3 is TGTGCCAGCAGCATCATGGACGGGGAAAACACCATATATTTT. It specifies CASSIMDGENTIYF.

The chain links TRBV4-1 to TRBJ2-3, with D tentatively TRBD2 (5 bases). The CDR3 has 15 amino acids. Germline loops: CDR1 MGHRA, CDR2 YSYEKL. V lost 1 base to trimming and J lost 0 bases, with 8 bases between them. Written as DNA, the CDR3 is TGCGCCAGCAGCCAAGGGGGAGCGAGCACAGATACGCAGTATTTT. This sequence encodes CASSQGGASTDTQYF.

The J gene is TRBJ1-2, the V gene TRBV5-4, with 7 bases lining up with TRBD1. CDR1 and CDR2 (germline): SGHNT, YYREEE (reference sequence). Trimming removed 0 bases from V and 4 bases from J; junction bases left unmatched: 9. The CDR3 is made up of 16 amino acids. CDR3 DNA: TGTGCCAGCAGCTTGGCCGGGGGACAGAGCGGCTATGGCTACACCTTC. This encodes CASSLAGGQSGYGYTF.

The chain carries TRBV5-6 and TRBJ1-4; 7 bases line up with TRBD1. This CDR3 is built from 15 residues. V was pared by 1 base and J by 8 bases, with 8 bases of the junction left unmatched. Germline V gene data show CDR1 as SGHDT and CDR2 as YYEEEE. CDR3 amino acids: CASSLSVQGGEKLFF. DNA for the CDR3: TGTGCCAGCAGCTTGTCGGTGCAGGGGGGCGAAAAACTGTTTTTT.

The V gene is TRBV6-5, the J gene TRBJ2-6; TRBD1 matches 8 bases. Germline assignment: CDR1 MNHEY and CDR2 SVGAGI. The V gene end was trimmed by 4 bases and the J gene end by 0 bases; junction bases not matched to a gene: 2. The CDR3 has 16 amino acids. The CDR3, as DNA: TGTGCCAGCAGTTCCGGGACAGGCTCTGGGGCCAACGTCCTGACTTTC. Its translation: CASSSGTGSGANVLTF.

CDR3 coding DNA: TGCGCCAGCAGCTTGACTAGCGGGGGAGAGACCCAGTACTTC. Its translation is CASSLTSGGETQYF. This chain joins TRBV5-1 and TRBJ2-5; 11 nucleotides align to TRBD2. The ends lost 1 base at V and 4 bases at J; junction bases unmatched: 0. This CDR3 has 14 amino acids. Germline V gene data show CDR1 as SGHRS and CDR2 as YFSETQ.

The chain combines TRBV2 with TRBJ1-1; D gene uncertain. V lost 3 bases to trimming and J lost 5 bases, with 10 bases between them. This CDR3 region has 13 residues. Germline V gene data show CDR1 as SNHLY and CDR2 as FYNNEI. The CDR3 reads CASSDREGTEAFF. The CDR3 nucleotides read TGTGCCAGCAGTGATAGGGAGGGAACTGAAGCTTTCTTT.

This clone was picked up one time. V and J are TRBV24-1 and TRBJ2-1; D is perhaps TRBD1 (5 bases). The germline V gene encodes CDR1 KGHDR and CDR2 SFDVKD. The CDR3 extends over 17 amino acids. The V end lost 4 bases, the J end lost 1 base, and 16 bases lay between the germline ends. The CDR3 loop reads CATSDPDRAGSYNEQFF. The CDR3 nucleotides read TGTGCCACCAGTGACCCTGACAGAGCTGGGTCCTACAATGAGCAGTTCTTC.

This chain uses TRBV30 with TRBJ1-4, with TRBD1 matching 10 bases. From germline, CDR1 is GTSNPN and CDR2 SVGIG (reference sequence). There are 15 residues in the CDR3. After removal of 3 bases from V and 6 bases from J, the junction contained 7 bases not matched to a gene. Here the CDR3 DNA reads TGTGCCTGGAGCCAAACCGGGACAGGGGATGAAAAACTGTTTTTT. It encodes CAWSQTGTGDEKLFF.

The chain links TRBV6-5 to TRBJ1-2; 7 nucleotides match TRBD1. CDR1 and CDR2 from the germline V gene are MNHEY and SVGAGI. The CDR3 has 14 amino acids. J was trimmed by 4 bases and V by 2 bases; bases with no gene match: 4. DNA of the CDR3: TGTGCCAGCAGTTACAGGGACAGCTTCTATGGCTACACCTTC. As protein: CASSYRDSFYGYTF.

The gene calls are TRBV5-4 and TRBJ1-6, with D hard to call. Deletions cut 0 bases from V and 4 bases from J, with 8 bases between. The CDR3 consists of 15 residues. The germline gives CDR1 SGHNT, CDR2 YYREEE (reference sequence). The CDR3 protein is CASSLVGAYNSPLHF. Here the CDR3 DNA reads TGTGCCAGCAGCTTGGTCGGAGCGTATAATTCACCCCTCCACTTT.

The gene calls are TRBV28 and TRBJ2-5; no clear D. V was cut by 2 bases and J by 1 base, with 14 bases left in between. The CDR3 consists of 16 residues. Germline values: CDR1 MDHEN, CDR2 SYDVKM. The CDR3 nucleotides read TGTGCCAGCAGTTTAGTCGGACCACCCTCCCAAGAGACCCAGTACTTC. Its translation is CASSLVGPPSQETQYF.

This rearrangement joins TRBV7-3 to TRBJ1-1, with a tentative D call TRBD1 (5 bases). Deletions cut 0 bases from V and 5 bases from J, with 13 bases between. The CDR3 has 15 residues. CDR1 and CDR2 (germline): SGHTA, FQGTGA. DNA for the CDR3: TGTGCCAGCAGCTTAACGGGAGGGGAAGGGACTGAAGCTTTCTTT. This codes for CASSLTGGEGTEAFF.

In this sample, this clone turned up once. CDR3 sequence reads: CASSQREGPYNEQFF. The CDR3 DNA reads TGTGCCAGCAGTCAGCGGGAGGGCCCGTACAATGAGCAGTTCTTC. J is TRBJ2-1 and V is TRBV27, with 10 bases fitting TRBD2. The germline V gene has CDR1 MNHEY and CDR2 SMNVEV (reference sequence). V lost 5 bases to trimming and J lost 4 bases; unmatched junction nucleotides: 5. The CDR3 is made up of 15 amino acids.

The rearrangement links TRBV5-1 to TRBJ2-3, with 9 nucleotides matching TRBD2. The length of the CDR3 is 17 residues. J gave up 3 bases and V 0 bases, and 8 bases lay outside the gene matches. The V gene's germline CDR1 is SGHRS and CDR2 YFSETQ. CDR3 sequence (DNA): TGCGCCAGCAGCTTGGGCCCATTGACTAGCGGTACAGATACGCAGTATTTT. Translating gives CASSLGPLTSGTDTQYF.

Remarks on this clone: This sample includes further DNA sequences coding for the same CDR3. This chain connects TRBV24-1 to TRBJ2-2, with TRBD2 matching over 12 bases. Germline values: CDR1 KGHDR, CDR2 SFDVKD. This CDR3 is built from 21 residues. Trimming at V came to 0 bases and at J to 3 bases, leaving 13 bases not matched to a gene. In DNA form, the CDR3 reads TGTGCCACCAGTGATTTGCAAGTGGGGACTAGCGGGCCCCGGGACACCGGGGAGCTGTTTTTT. The encoded protein is CATSDLQVGTSGPRDTGELFF.

This clone has a single count. The chain joins TRBV7-2 to TRBJ2-7; 8 positions agree with TRBD1. J gave up 5 bases and V 3 bases, and 9 bases lay outside the gene matches. The CDR3 contains 15 residues. Per the germline V gene, CDR1 is SGHTA and CDR2 is FQGNSA. The CDR3 loop is CASSFSLAGGHEQYF. CDR3 DNA: TGTGCCAGCAGCTTCTCATTGGCAGGGGGCCACGAGCAGTACTTC.

This chain links TRBV30 with TRBJ2-7; possibly TRBD2 for D (6 bases). V gave up 4 bases and J gave up 2 bases, with 15 bases separating them. CDR3 length equals 14 residues. Germline loops: CDR1 GTSNPN, CDR2 SVGIG (reference sequence). CDR3 amino acids: CAWTSRDFAYEQYF. CDR3 DNA sequence: TGTGCCTGGACGAGCCGGGACTTCGCCTACGAGCAGTACTTC.